Reported below is one T cell receptor (beta chain). No antigen is known for it. CDR1 is SGHVS and CDR2 is FQNEAQ in the germline V gene. The CDR3 has 17 amino acids. V was cut by 0 bases and J by 2 bases, with 14 bases left in between. Both 60 Vbeta primers and 13 Jbeta primers went into the PCR. Sequencing was performed with immunoSEQ multiplex PCR; in TCRdb, only in-frame clones are kept and a portion is missing. The sample table includes roughly 73,000 clones. The record originates from a study of cytomegalovirus exposure and HLA in healthy donors. For the study at large: The study's early data release held about 80 million unique TCRs from HLA-typed donors. Regarding the study as a whole: By a later analysis, the bulk of CMV-associated TCR beta chains appeared HLA-restricted.

This chain connects TRBV7-8 to TRBJ2-1, with a tentative D call TRBD1 (5 bases). The sample comprised PBMCs. This sequence was found in a female donor in good health and CMV-seropositive. This chain's CDR3 is CASSLAQAVRTYNEQFF. The CDR3 nucleotides read TGTGCCAGCAGCTTAGCACAGGCGGTTCGAACCTACAATGAGCAGTTCTTC.